Following are 23 T cell receptor beta chains from one sample sequenced in a study of cytomegalovirus exposure and HLA in healthy donors. TCRdb's copy holds only in-frame clones and misses some; the assay was immunoSEQ multiplex PCR. The table records approximately 150,000 clones, approximately 93% of them present only once. Sequenced input: PBMCs. The receptors were gathered from a man aged 18 to 30 in good health and CMV-seronegative.

The chain is built from TRBV5-1 and TRBJ2-3; D gene uncertain. The CDR3 length is 15 residues. Germline V lookup: CDR1 SGHRS, CDR2 YFSETQ. With 1 base removed from V and 0 bases from J, the gap between germline ends came to 9 bases. The CDR3 here is CASSLLGYSTDTQYF. CDR3 coding DNA: TGCGCCAGCAGCTTGCTAGGCTACAGCACAGATACGCAGTATTTT. The full variable domain, with the rest looked up from reference TRBV5-1 and TRBJ2-3, is KAGVTQTPRYLIKTRGQQVTLSCSPISGHRSVSWYQQTPGQGLQFLFEYFSETQRNKGNFPGRFSGRQFSNSRSEMNVSTLELGDSALYLCASSLLGYSTDTQYFGPGTRLTVL.

The V gene is TRBV6-1, the J gene TRBJ2-3; 8 nucleotides agree with TRBD1. The CDR3 is 14 residues long. Unmatched junction bases numbered 10, after V lost 3 bases and J lost 11 bases. CDR1 is MNHNS, CDR2 SASEGT, per germline. The CDR3 region is CASSETQLGTGQYF. CDR3 in DNA: TGTGCCAGCAGTGAGACCCAGTTAGGGACAGGGCAGTATTTT.

The chain is built from TRBV27 and TRBJ2-7; 9 bases are a match to TRBD2. Looked up from germline, CDR1 is MNHEY and CDR2 is SMNVEV (reference sequence). CDR3 size: 14 residues. After removal of 5 bases from V and 2 bases from J, the junction contained 4 bases not matched to a gene. CDR3 sequence: CASSPLAGPYEQYV. In DNA, the CDR3 is TGTGCCAGCAGTCCGCTAGCGGGACCCTACGAGCAGTACGTC.

The chain uses TRBV13 and TRBJ2-5, with 13 positions matching TRBD2. This CDR3 is built from 16 residues. Germline CDR1 reads PRHDT; CDR2 reads FYEKMQ (reference sequence). V shed 5 bases, J shed 2 bases, and the junction held 5 bases outside the gene matches. CDR3 sequence (DNA): TGTGCCAGCAGCCCCCGACTAGCGGGAGGACAAGAGACCCAGTACTTC. It specifies CASSPRLAGGQETQYF.

The sample holds a few counts of this clone. This sequence joins TRBV27 and TRBJ1-1; D possibly corresponds to TRBD1 (5 bases). Germline CDR1 is MNHEY and CDR2 is SMNVEV (reference sequence). CDR3 length: 13 residues. V lost 4 bases and J lost 7, with 13 bases in between. Here the CDR3 reads CASSSTVSLEAFF. The DNA of the CDR3 is TGTGCCAGCAGTTCGACAGTCAGCCTTGAAGCTTTCTTT.

The CDR3 coding sequence is TGTGCCTCTAGGGGGGGCGGCACTGAAGCTTTCTTT. Its translation: CASRGGGTEAFF. V gene TRBV30 combines with J gene TRBJ1-1; D possibly corresponds to TRBD1 (6 bases). With 7 bases removed from V and 4 bases from J, the gap between germline ends came to 13 bases. Germline lookup yields CDR1 GTSNPN and CDR2 SVGIG (reference sequence). The CDR3 consists of 12 residues.

The chain joins TRBV4-1 to TRBJ1-1, with D maybe TRBD1 (5 bases). The ends were cut back, 3 bases at V and 1 base at J, with 15 bases in the middle. The germline CDR1 and CDR2 sequences are MGHRA and YSYEKL. The CDR3 extends over 16 amino acids. The DNA for the CDR3 is TGCGCCAGCAGCCACTCAACTTACAGGAGGAACACTGAAGCTTTCTTT. This translates into CASSHSTYRRNTEAFF.

This sequence joins TRBV4-3 and TRBJ2-3, with TRBD1 matching over 7 bases. Germline trimming cut 4 bases from V and 6 bases from J; bases unmatched to any gene: 7. The CDR3 contains 14 residues. CDR1 and CDR2 from the germline V gene are LGHNA and YSLEER. The CDR3 sequence is CASSLATGVDTQYF. CDR3 nucleotide sequence: TGCGCCAGCAGCCTAGCAACAGGGGTGGATACGCAGTATTTT.

The chain has TRBV7-2 and TRBJ2-3; 8 nucleotides align to TRBD2. The CDR3 length is 14 residues. CDR1 SGHTA and CDR2 FQGNSA come from the germline V gene. V shed 2 bases, J shed 6 bases, and the junction held 4 bases outside the gene matches. The CDR3 spells CASSLFGGADTQYF. CDR3 bases: TGTGCCAGCAGCTTATTCGGGGGGGCGGATACGCAGTATTTT.

The chain has TRBV20-1 and TRBJ1-1; D unclear. The CDR3 consists of 11 residues. Looked up from germline, CDR1 is DFQATT and CDR2 is SNEGSKA (reference sequence). The V end lost 6 bases, the J end lost 12 bases, and 17 bases lay between the germline ends. CDR3 region: CSADPPVPTFF. Here the CDR3 DNA reads TGCAGTGCCGATCCCCCAGTGCCGACTTTCTTT.

The CDR3 loop reads CASSERQGGEKLFF. The CDR3 DNA reads as TGTGCCAGCAGTGAACGCCAGGGGGGTGAAAAACTGTTTTTT. The chain is built from TRBV6-1 and TRBJ1-4; TRBD1 matches at 7 bases. This CDR3 has 14 amino acids. J lost 7 bases, V lost 2 bases, and 4 bases had no gene match. CDR1 is MNHNS, CDR2 SASEGT, per germline.

In its sample, this clone was seen once. The CDR3 here is CASSPFTGADIQYF. The CDR3 nucleotides read TGCGCCAGCAGCCCCTTTACAGGGGCGGACATTCAGTACTTC. This chain joins TRBV5-1 and TRBJ2-4; 7 nucleotides agree with TRBD1. The CDR3 extends over 14 amino acids. Unmatched junction bases numbered 9, after V lost 4 bases and J lost 8 bases. Germline CDR1 SGHRS, CDR2 YFSETQ.

The rearrangement links TRBV2 to TRBJ2-2; 8 nucleotides match TRBD1. CDR1 is SNHLY and CDR2 is FYNNEI in the germline V gene. The CDR3 spans 15 residues. V lost 5 bases, J lost 6 bases, and 8 bases stayed unmatched. The CDR3 region is CASSYETRGPGELFF. CDR3 DNA: TGTGCCAGCAGTTATGAGACCAGGGGGCCCGGGGAGCTGTTTTTT.

This clone was picked up a small number of times. This chain joins TRBV11-2 and TRBJ2-2; 8 nucleotides match TRBD1. Germline V lookup: CDR1 SGHAT, CDR2 FQNNGV. V lost 1 base and J lost 9; bases outside the gene matches: 13. CDR3 length equals 17 residues. The CDR3 DNA sequence: TGTGCCAGCAGCTTAGGGGGCCGGGACAGGTTGAAGTGGGAGCTGTTTTTT. Protein product: CASSLGGRDRLKWELFF.

The V gene is TRBV27, the J gene TRBJ1-2; perhaps TRBD1 as D (6 bases). Trimming took 0 bases from V and 4 from J, leaving 9 bases between them. This CDR3 is built from 14 residues. The V gene's germline CDR1 is MNHEY and CDR2 SMNVEV (reference sequence). Written as DNA, the CDR3 is TGTGCCAGCAGTTTATCTGCCAGGGGCTATGGCTACACCTTC. Its protein is CASSLSARGYGYTF.

The rearrangement uses TRBV6-1 and TRBJ2-1; possible D gene TRBD2, 6 bases. The length of the CDR3 is 15 residues. V was shortened by 4 bases and J by 2 bases, with 12 bases between the two germline ends. Germline CDR1 is MNHNS and CDR2 is SASEGT. The CDR3 DNA follows: TGTGCCAGCAGTGCCGGGGGAACTCCCTACAATGAGCAGTTCTTC. Its translation is CASSAGGTPYNEQFF.

J is TRBJ1-1 and V is TRBV7-8; D possibly corresponds to TRBD1 (6 bases). Germline CDR1 SGHVS, CDR2 FQNEAQ. The CDR3 is 13 residues long. Trimming shortened V by 5 bases and J by 2 bases, and 9 bases separated the two germline ends. The CDR3 sequence is CASSMDRNTEAFF. CDR3 bases: TGTGCCAGCAGCATGGACAGAAACACTGAAGCTTTCTTT. The complete variable domain, with remaining parts taken from reference TRBV7-8 and TRBJ1-1, reads GAGVSQSPRYKVAKRGQDVALRCDPISGHVSLFWYQQALGQGPEFLTYFQNEAQLDKSGLPSDRFFAERPEGSVSTLKIQRTQQEDSAVYLCASSMDRNTEAFFGQGTRLTVV.

This clone was observed a handful of times. This chain links TRBV6-4 with TRBJ2-2; no reliable D call. CDR1 MRHNA and CDR2 SNTAGT come from the germline V gene. Trimming took 1 base from V and 7 from J, leaving 7 bases between them. This CDR3 comprises 13 residues. CDR3 region: CASSDFFGGELFF. The CDR3 nucleotides read TGTGCCAGCAGTGACTTCTTCGGCGGGGAGCTGTTTTTT.

J is TRBJ2-6 and V is TRBV5-1; D is possibly TRBD1 (6 bases). The germline gives CDR1 SGHRS, CDR2 YFSETQ. V was shortened by 4 bases and J by 1 base, with 12 bases between the two germline ends. The CDR3 loop spans 16 amino acids. For the CDR3, the DNA is TGCGCCAGCAGCACGGGAACAGGGTCTGGGGCCAACGTCCTGACTTTC. Translated, it gives CASSTGTGSGANVLTF.

This clone has a handful of counts. V and J are TRBV6-1 and TRBJ1-2; tentative D call: TRBD1 (6 bases). V was clipped by 8 bases and J by 1 base, with 17 bases between them. CDR3 size: 15 residues. Looked up from germline, CDR1 is MNHNS and CDR2 is SASEGT. The CDR3 loop is CASGDNRVRNYGYTF. In DNA, the CDR3 is TGTGCCAGCGGAGATAACAGGGTCCGTAACTATGGCTACACCTTC.

In regard to this clone: The same CDR3 can be traced to other DNA sequences in this sample. The chain employs TRBV4-2 and TRBJ2-1, with 9 bases fitting TRBD2. The CDR3 is made up of 15 amino acids. In germline, CDR1 is LGHNA, CDR2 YNFKEQ. V shed 3 bases and J 8 bases; nucleotides not matched to a gene: 8. As DNA, the CDR3 is TGTGCCAGCAGCCAGGAGGCGGGAGGGCCGGATGAGCAGTTCTTC. It specifies CASSQEAGGPDEQFF.

Only one count was recorded for this clone. The rearrangement links TRBV15 to TRBJ2-3, with 8 bases identical to TRBD1. The CDR3 has 16 amino acids. With V trimmed by 2 bases and J by 1 base, 5 bases remained unmatched. Germline V gives CDR1 LNHNV, CDR2 YYDKDF (reference sequence). The CDR3 DNA follows: TGTGCCACCAGCAGACCCAGGGGGCTGGGCACAGATACGCAGTATTTT. This codes for CATSRPRGLGTDTQYF.

This sequence joins TRBV6-1 and TRBJ1-1, with unresolved D. The CDR3 contains 12 residues. CDR1 is MNHNS and CDR2 is SASEGT in the germline V gene. Trimming cost V 4 bases and J 3 bases, with 6 bases left between them. This CDR3 reads CASSVRDTEAFF. DNA of the CDR3: TGTGCCAGCAGTGTGCGAGACACTGAAGCTTTCTTT.